A selection of T cell receptor beta chains follows, all from one sample in a study of T cell changes during pregnancy in multiple sclerosis. The protocol was immunoSEQ multiplex PCR, while the TCRdb copy is restricted to in-frame clones and leaves out a portion. The sample carries roughly 40,000 clones, about 95% recorded once. Here the sequenced sample was peripheral blood, taken in the third trimester of pregnancy. All receptors come from a female donor with multiple sclerosis, enrolled in a pregnancy study. The CDR3 runs from the conserved cysteine through the conserved F or W. The D gene is left open where the match is weak. Size is stated for part of the rows, as once, few or many counts, or as a class when the clone is expanded.

- TRBJ2-7 - TRBV28 CASSPPSVSYEQYF TGTGCCAGCAGTCCCCCTAGCGTCTCCTACGAGCAGTACTTC
- TRBJ2-6 - TRBV9 CASTKTGIPSGANVLTF TGTGCCAGCACCAAGACAGGTATACCCTCTGGGGCCAACGTCCTGACTTTC
TRBD2 TRBJ2-3 - TRBV2 CASSATSGGSDTQYF TGTGCCAGCAGTGCCACTAGCGGGGGTTCAGATACGCAGTATTTT
- TRBJ2-6 - TRBV2 CASSEMGRAGANVLTF TGTGCCAGCAGTGAAATGGGCAGAGCTGGGGCCAACGTCCTGACTTTC
- TRBJ2-7 - TRBV6-1 CASSEAWVGSYEQYF TGTGCCAGCAGTGAAGCGTGGGTCGGGTCCTACGAGCAGTACTTC
TRBD1 TRBJ2-7 - TRBV11-3 CASSPGPATGGIEQYF TGTGCCAGCAGCCCCGGGCCGGCAACAGGGGGGATCGAGCAGTACTTC
- TRBJ1-4 - TRBV19 CASMVRGMNEKLFF TGTGCCAGTATGGTAAGGGGAATGAATGAAAAACTGTTTTTT
- TRBJ2-1 once TRBV9 CASSVDGGSYNEQFF TGTGCCAGCAGCGTAGACGGGGGAAGTTACAATGAGCAGTTCTTC
- TRBJ1-4 once TRBV7-8 CASCRALNSANEKLFF TGTGCCAGCTGCAGGGCCCTAAACTCGGCTAATGAAAAACTGTTTTTT
- TRBJ2-3 - TRBV5-1 CASSLGQSTDTQYF TGCGCCAGCAGCTTGGGACAGAGCACAGATACGCAGTATTTT
- TRBJ2-5 - TRBV11-1 CASSLFARGVFETQYF TGTGCCAGCAGCTTATTCGCCAGGGGAGTTTTCGAGACCCAGTACTTC
- TRBJ1-5 - TRBV9 CASSVGAGVNQPQHF TGTGCCAGCAGCGTAGGGGCAGGGGTGAATCAGCCCCAGCATTTT
TRBD1 TRBJ2-2 - TRBV9 CASSVDLTGPGELFF TGTGCCAGCAGCGTAGACCTGACAGGGCCTGGGGAGCTGTTTTTT
- TRBJ1-2 - TRBV5-4 CASSLAGDGYTF TGTGCCAGCAGCTTGGCCGGGGATGGCTACACCTTC
- TRBJ2-6 - TRBV7-8 CASSLRRGSGANVLTF TGTGCCAGCAGTCTTAGGAGGGGCTCTGGGGCCAACGTCCTGACTTTC
- TRBJ2-1 - TRBV18 CASSLGGYNEQFF TGTGCCAGCTCCCTCGGGGGTTACAATGAGCAGTTCTTC
TRBD2 TRBJ2-5 - TRBV6-6 CASSRLAETQYF TGTGCCAGCAGCAGACTAGCGGAGACCCAGTACTTC
TRBD2 TRBJ2-7 - TRBV30 CAWSSSGLGEQYF TGTGCCTGGAGTAGTAGCGGGCTTGGCGAGCAGTACTTC
TRBD1 TRBJ2-7 - TRBV11-2 CASSPQGGTGGYEQYF TGTGCCAGCAGCCCCCAGGGGGGGACAGGGGGCTACGAGCAGTACTTC
- TRBJ2-5 - TRBV5-6 CASSGQDYQETQYF TGTGCCAGCAGCGGCCAGGACTACCAAGAGACCCAGTACTTC
TRBD1 TRBJ1-1 - TRBV7-9 CASRHRGPDMNTEAFF TGTGCCAGCAGACACAGGGGGCCCGATATGAACACTGAAGCTTTCTTT
TRBD1 TRBJ1-5 - TRBV6-1 CASSLDRGYQPQHF TGTGCCAGCAGTTTGGACAGGGGATATCAGCCCCAGCATTTT
TRBD1 TRBJ1-2 - TRBV9 CASSVEGQNYGYTF TGTGCCAGCAGCGTCGAGGGACAGAACTATGGCTACACCTTC
- TRBJ1-5 - TRBV28 CASSSTDLGPQHF TGTGCCAGCAGTTCGACTGATTTGGGGCCCCAGCATTTT
TRBD2 TRBJ2-7 - TRBV27 CASSYSGRAGEQYF TGTGCCAGCAGTTATAGCGGGAGGGCCGGGGAGCAGTACTTC
- TRBJ2-7 - TRBV27 CASSLGGTLSYEQYF TGTGCCAGCAGTTTAGGAGGGACCCTCTCCTACGAGCAGTACTTC
TRBD1 TRBJ1-1 - TRBV15 CATSGTGGTEAFF TGTGCCACCAGCGGGACAGGGGGCACTGAAGCTTTCTTT
TRBD1 TRBJ1-2 - TRBV9 CASSADRGVYGYTF TGTGCCAGCAGCGCTGACAGGGGGGTCTATGGCTACACCTTC
- TRBJ2-1 - TRBV7-3 CASSYQRVEINEQFF TGTGCCAGCAGCTACCAGCGGGTCGAAATTAATGAGCAGTTCTTC
TRBD1 TRBJ1-2 once TRBV6-1 CASSIQRDRANGYTF TGTGCCAGCAGTATACAACGGGACAGGGCAAATGGCTACACCTTC
- TRBJ1-1 few TRBV18 CASSPQRHLETEAFF TGTGCCAGCTCACCCCAGAGGCACCTCGAAACTGAAGCTTTCTTT
TRBD1 TRBJ2-7 - TRBV5-1 CASSRVGQGDYEQYF TGCGCCAGCAGCAGGGTTGGACAGGGTGATTACGAGCAGTACTTC
- TRBJ1-5 - TRBV28 CASSFHSEVDQPQHF TGTGCCAGCAGTTTTCACAGTGAAGTTGATCAGCCCCAGCATTTT
- TRBJ1-1 - TRBV5-1 CASSPGLNTEAFF TGCGCCAGCAGCCCGGGTTTGAACACTGAAGCTTTCTTT
TRBD1 TRBJ2-7 - TRBV30 CAWSRDRGSYEQYF TGTGCCTGGAGCCGGGACAGGGGCTCCTACGAGCAGTACTTC